This passage covers 21 T cell receptor beta chains from one sample sequenced in a study of cytotoxic CD8 clonotypes in ibrutinib-treated CLL. Assay: immunoSEQ multiplex PCR; the TCRdb copy retains only in-frame clones and omits some. The repertoire holds more than 140,000 clones, with 60% to 80% as singletons. The sample in question was PBMCs, obtained after 12 months of ibrutinib treatment. These receptors came from a human donor with chronic lymphocytic leukemia.

The chain couples TRBV18 to TRBJ1-2, with D perhaps TRBD1 (5 bases). V was shortened by 3 bases and J by 8 bases, with 19 bases between the two germline ends. The CDR3 contains 15 residues. Germline loops: CDR1 KGHSH, CDR2 LQKENI. CDR3 sequence reads: CASSPPGTLLGGYTF. In DNA form, the CDR3 reads TGTGCCAGCTCACCCCCTGGGACGCTCCTTGGAGGCTACACCTTC.

The chain carries TRBV5-6 and TRBJ1-1; D is unclear. The CDR3 is 13 amino acids. Germline CDR1 and CDR2: SGHDT and YYEEEE. V was pared by 5 bases and J by 3 bases, with 11 bases between. The CDR3 sequence is CASRLLRYTEAFF. The CDR3 DNA reads TGTGCCAGCAGACTTCTCCGGTACACTGAAGCTTTCTTT. Combining the CDR3 with reference TRBV5-6 and TRBJ1-1 gives the whole variable domain DAGVTQSPTHLIKTRGQQVTLRCSPKSGHDTVSWYQQALGQGPQFIFQYYEEEERQRGNFPDRFSGHQFPNYSSELNVNALLLGDSALYLCASRLLRYTEAFFGQGTRLTVV.

V gene TRBV5-1 combines with J gene TRBJ2-2, with no clear D. This CDR3 region has 15 residues. The V gene lost 5 bases and the J gene lost 3 bases, with 14 bases spanning the gap. Germline CDR1 and CDR2: SGHRS and YFSETQ. For the CDR3, the DNA is TGCGCCAGCAGAGTATCCCTGGCGTACACCGGGGAGCTGTTTTTT. This encodes CASRVSLAYTGELFF. The full variable domain, its missing parts supplied by reference TRBV5-1 and TRBJ2-2, is KAGVTQTPRYLIKTRGQQVTLSCSPISGHRSVSWYQQTPGQGLQFLFEYFSETQRNKGNFPGRFSGRQFSNSRSEMNVSTLELGDSALYLCASRVSLAYTGELFFGEGSRLTVL.

The J gene is TRBJ2-5, the V gene TRBV7-6; 11 bases align to TRBD2. Trimming removed 5 bases from V and 5 bases from J; junction bases left unmatched: 10. The CDR3 is 16 residues long. The V gene's germline CDR1 is SGHVS and CDR2 FNYEAQ. CDR3 protein: CASSPGLAGDGETQYF. The CDR3 DNA is TGTGCCAGCAGCCCTGGACTAGCGGGTGATGGTGAGACCCAGTACTTC. The whole variable domain, remainder taken from reference TRBV7-6 and TRBJ2-5, is GAGVSQSPRYKVTKRGQDVALRCDPISGHVSLYWYRQALGQGPEFLTYFNYEAQQDKSGLPNDRFSAERPEGSISTLTIQRTEQRDSAMYRCASSPGLAGDGETQYFGPGTRLLVL.

The rearrangement uses TRBV11-3 and TRBJ2-2, with 13 bases that match TRBD2. This CDR3 has 16 amino acids. Germline-derived CDR1 and CDR2 are SGHNT and YENEEA. After removal of 5 bases from V and 3 bases from J, the junction contained 3 bases not matched to a gene. This chain's CDR3 is CASSHGLAGDTGELFF. CDR3 DNA sequence: TGTGCCAGCAGCCACGGACTAGCGGGGGACACCGGGGAGCTGTTTTTT.

The chain recombines TRBV25-1 with TRBJ2-5; 12 bases fit TRBD2. CDR1 MGHDK and CDR2 SYGVNS come from the germline V gene. The CDR3 totals 15 residues. The ends lost 1 base at V and 7 bases at J; junction bases unmatched: 4. CDR3 region: CASSESASGRGTQYF. The CDR3 nucleotides are TGTGCCAGCAGTGAATCGGCTAGCGGGAGGGGGACCCAGTACTTC.

This clone has only one observation. The rearrangement links TRBV10-3 to TRBJ2-7, with TRBD1 identical over 9 bases. Trimming cost V 0 bases and J 5 bases; bases outside gene matches: 5. This CDR3 is built from 15 residues. From germline, CDR1 is ENHRY and CDR2 SYGVKD. CDR3 sequence: CAISESMDRGHEQYF. The CDR3 region has the DNA TGTGCCATCAGTGAGTCGATGGACAGGGGACACGAGCAGTACTTC.

The chain is built from TRBV5-1 and TRBJ1-1, with TRBD1 as a possible D gene (5 bases). CDR1 and CDR2 (germline): SGHRS, YFSETQ. V shed 0 bases and J shed 7 bases, with 13 bases lying between them. The CDR3 is 14 residues long. The CDR3 loop reads CASSLAGGASEAFF. The DNA of the CDR3 is TGCGCCAGCAGCTTGGCCGGAGGGGCGAGTGAAGCTTTCTTT.

This clone was detected only once. The chain employs TRBV7-2 and TRBJ2-1; 13 bases agree with TRBD2. V gave up 5 bases and J gave up 5 bases; unmatched junction bases: 9. The V gene's germline CDR1 is SGHTA and CDR2 FQGNSA. The CDR3 contains 17 residues. CDR3 loop: CASSRWTSGSTNNEQFF. DNA of the CDR3: TGTGCCAGCAGCCGTTGGACTAGCGGGAGTACGAACAATGAGCAGTTCTTC.

The chain combines TRBV5-6 with TRBJ1-2; TRBD1 is a possible D gene (6 bases). CDR1 SGHDT and CDR2 YYEEEE come from the germline V gene. The CDR3 runs to 14 residues. Trimming stripped 0 bases from V and 8 bases from J, with 14 bases between. As DNA, the CDR3 is TGTGCCAGCAGCTTGGAGGAGGGGGTGAGAGGCTACACCTTC. Its translation is CASSLEEGVRGYTF.

The rearrangement joins TRBV15 to TRBJ2-1; 10 positions agree with TRBD2. The CDR3 is 19 residues long. The germline CDR1 and CDR2 sequences are LNHNV and YYDKDF (reference sequence). With V trimmed by 0 bases and J by 2 bases, 10 bases remained unmatched. In nucleotides, the CDR3 is TGTGCCACCAGCAGAGATGACCAGCGGGAGGGCAGCGCCTACAATGAGCAGTTCTTC. It is translated as CATSRDDQREGSAYNEQFF.

This rearrangement joins TRBV10-3 to TRBJ2-2; tentative D call: TRBD1 (5 bases). Germline CDR1 and CDR2: ENHRY and SYGVKD. V lost 8 bases and J 4 bases, leaving 17 bases between the germline ends. CDR3 length: 15 residues. The CDR3 DNA follows: TGTGCCATCGGACAACAGGATCGTATCACCGGGGAGCTGTTTTTT. Protein product: CAIGQQDRITGELFF.

This clone was counted only a few times. The gene calls are TRBV7-2 and TRBJ1-2; D call uncertain. V dropped 2 bases and J dropped 8 bases, with 21 bases sitting between them. The CDR3 loop spans 16 amino acids. Per the germline V gene, CDR1 is SGHTA and CDR2 is FQGNSA. The CDR3, as DNA: TGTGCCAGCAGCTTAACGTCCCGAGTAATAAGCGGAGGCTACACCTTC. Its protein product is CASSLTSRVISGGYTF. The entire variable domain, with the rest obtained from reference TRBV7-2 and TRBJ1-2, is as follows: GAGVSQSPSNKVTEKGKDVELRCDPISGHTALYWYRQSLGQGLEFLIYFQGNSAPDKSGLPSDRFSAERTGGSVSTLTIQRTQQEDSAVYLCASSLTSRVISGGYTFGSGTRLTVV.

This sequence joins TRBV19 and TRBJ1-2; 9 bases line up with TRBD1. The CDR3 loop spans 14 amino acids. From germline, CDR1 is LNHDA and CDR2 SQIVND (reference sequence). The junction had 7 bases not matched to a gene; V was cut back by 5 bases and J by 6 bases. CDR3 in amino acids: CASSHPGQGNGYTF. The CDR3 region has the DNA TGTGCCAGTAGTCATCCGGGACAGGGAAATGGCTACACCTTC.

The genes are TRBV5-1 and TRBJ2-1; 7 nucleotides line up with TRBD2. CDR3 size: 16 residues. CDR1 and CDR2 from the germline V gene are SGHRS and YFSETQ. The trim removed 4 bases at V and 0 bases at J, leaving 7 bases unmatched. CDR3 sequence (DNA): TGCGCCAGCAGCCTGACTAGCTCAAGCTCCTACAATGAGCAGTTCTTC. This codes for CASSLTSSSSYNEQFF.

The V gene is TRBV10-3, the J gene TRBJ1-2, with 7 bases identical to TRBD1. Looked up from germline, CDR1 is ENHRY and CDR2 is SYGVKD. This CDR3 has 12 residues. The V gene end was trimmed by 6 bases and the J gene end by 6 bases; junction bases not matched to a gene: 4. CDR3 bases: TGTGCCATCAGAACAGGGGATGATGGCTACACCTTC. It specifies CAIRTGDDGYTF.

The rearrangement uses TRBV9 and TRBJ2-3; no reliable D call. The CDR3 sequence is 11 residues long. Germline assignment: CDR1 SGDLS and CDR2 YYNGEE. The V gene lost 6 bases and the J gene lost 1 base, with 3 bases spanning the gap. This CDR3 is CASTGTDTQYF. Here the CDR3 DNA reads TGTGCCAGCACCGGCACAGATACGCAGTATTTT.

The chain is built from TRBV28 and TRBJ1-1; no clear D gene. The CDR3 is 14 amino acids. Germline values: CDR1 MDHEN, CDR2 SYDVKM. V was cut by 4 bases and J by 1 base, with 10 bases left in between. CDR3 in amino acids: CASSSAQPNTEAFF. CDR3 sequence (DNA): TGTGCCAGCAGTTCTGCGCAGCCGAACACTGAAGCTTTCTTT.

Comments on this clone: The junction shows a germline mismatch at one end, possibly a read error. The chain recombines TRBV5-6 with TRBJ2-1; 13 bases are shared with TRBD2. Germline lookup yields CDR1 SGHDT and CDR2 YYEEEE. The CDR3 totals 14 residues. CDR3 in amino acids: CASRLGLAGLEQFF. The CDR3 coding sequence is TGTGCCAGCAGATTGGGACTAGCGGGATTGGAGCAGTTCTTC.

The chain employs TRBV9 and TRBJ2-7; the D gene is possibly TRBD1 (5 bases). Germline CDR1 SGDLS, CDR2 YYNGEE. This CDR3 is 15 amino acids long. The ends were cut back, 0 bases at V and 1 base at J, with 11 bases in the middle. CDR3 loop: CASSVGLQDSYEQYF. The DNA for the CDR3 is TGTGCCAGCAGCGTAGGATTACAGGATTCCTACGAGCAGTACTTC.

This clone was seen only a few times. CDR3 in amino acids: CASSFVLGEKLFF. The CDR3 region has the DNA TGTGCCAGCAGTTTTGTACTTGGCGAAAAACTGTTTTTT. V is TRBV6-1 and J is TRBJ1-4; D not resolved. CDR3 length equals 13 residues. The V and J ends lost 5 bases and 8 bases respectively, with 12 bases between them. The germline V gene has CDR1 MNHNS and CDR2 SASEGT.